This entry lists 9 T cell receptor beta chains sequenced from one sample in a study of glioma-infiltrating T cells. The iRepertoire nested amplicon-rescue multiplex PCR amplified TCR alpha and beta CDR3s from RNA. TCRdb used MiXCR to reprocess the multiplex PCR reads, holding one entry per CDR3 protein. The sample contains approximately 400,000 distinct CDR3 sequences, around 38% of which appear only once. The sequenced sample was glioma tissue, nonneoplastic brain tissue, or PBMCs (not recorded which). These receptors were collected from a human donor with low-grade glioma or glioblastoma, undergoing nonglioma brain surgery, or in good health (not recorded which).

Note on this clonotype: Since a much larger clone is just one base distant, this may be a read error. The genes are TRBV28 and TRBJ1-5; D call uncertain. The germline V gene has CDR1 MDHEN and CDR2 SYDVKM. The CDR3 spans 14 residues. CDR3 DNA: TGTGCCAGCAGCCATCAGTGGAGCAGTCAGCCCCAGCATTTT. This codes for CASSHQWSSQPQHF.

This clonotype was seen just once. A much larger clone is a single base away; this may be a read error. The rearrangement links TRBV7-9 to TRBJ2-1; 7 nucleotides agree with TRBD1. The tail of the sequence fits TRBJ2-7 better, so the J call may be wrong. CDR1 and CDR2 (germline): SEHNR, FQNEAQ (reference sequence). The CDR3 is 14 amino acids. The CDR3 bases are TGTGCCAGCAGGATGGGACAGTTCTCCTACGAGCAGTACTTC. Its protein is CASRMGQFSYEQYF.

On this clonotype: A much more abundant neighbour one base away suggests this may be a read error. The V and J genes are TRBV27 and TRBJ2-7, with 14 bases identical to TRBD2. Germline CDR1 is MNHEY and CDR2 is SMNVEV (reference sequence). The CDR3 is 16 residues long. J gave up 3 bases and V 4 bases, and 5 bases lay outside the gene matches. The CDR3: CASSSWTSGRYYEQYF. The DNA of the CDR3 is TGTGCCAGCAGTTCCTGGACTAGCGGGAGGTACTACGAGCAGTACTTC.

This clonotype turned up a few times. The rearrangement joins TRBV3-1 to TRBJ2-3, with no clear D. Trimming shortened V by 0 bases and J by 6 bases, and 13 bases separated the two germline ends. This CDR3 spans 15 amino acids. The germline gives CDR1 LGHDT, CDR2 YNNKEL (reference sequence). CDR3 loop: CASSQDAVAGDTQYF. The CDR3 DNA follows: TGTGCCAGCAGCCAAGATGCGGTAGCTGGTGATACGCAGTATTTT.

Regarding this clonotype: A junction boundary mismatches the germline segment, possibly from a read error. The V call is TRBV4-3, the J call TRBJ2-7; 8 bases are shared with TRBD1. Germline values: CDR1 LGHNA, CDR2 YSLEER. This CDR3 has 13 residues. The CDR3 reads CANSPGTGYEQYF. For the CDR3, the DNA is TGCGCCAACAGCCCCGGGACAGGCTACGAGCAGTACTTC.

In regard to this clonotype: This clone may be a read error of a much larger clone one base away. The rearrangement links TRBV6-2 or TRBV6-3 to TRBJ2-3; D gene uncertain. The CDR3 has 14 residues. Germline V gene lookup returns CDR1 MNHEY and CDR2 SVGEGT. Trimming stripped 1 base from V and 5 bases from J, with 10 bases between. The chain's CDR3 is CASSYFGYKDTQYF. The DNA for the CDR3 is TGTGCCAGCAGTTACTTTGGATACAAAGATACGCAGTATTTT.

About this clonotype: Germline is not matched at one junction end, which may reflect a read error. The J gene is TRBJ2-6, the V gene TRBV6-2 or TRBV6-3, with unresolved D. Germline CDR1 and CDR2: MNHEY and SVGEGT. The CDR3 spans 15 residues. CDR3 protein: CAGSYDSSGANVLTF. Written as DNA, the CDR3 is TGTGCCGGCAGTTACGATAGTTCTGGGGCCAACGTCCTGACTTTC.

A few counts support this clonotype. V and J are TRBV7-2 and TRBJ1-3; 9 nucleotides align to TRBD1. The V segment lost 1 base and the J segment 4 bases; nucleotides outside the gene matches: 2. This CDR3 contains 15 residues. Germline V lookup: CDR1 SGHTA, CDR2 FQGNSA. In DNA form, the CDR3 reads TGTGCCAGCAGCTTAGACAGGGGGCTGGGAAACACCATATATTTT. It encodes CASSLDRGLGNTIYF.

About this clonotype: The junction does not match germline at one end; this may be a read error. The gene calls are TRBV15 and TRBJ2-3, with 10 bases identical to TRBD2. The CDR3 has 18 amino acids. From germline, CDR1 is LNHNV and CDR2 YYDKDF (reference sequence). CDR3 DNA sequence: TGTGCCACCAGCAGATTTTCGTCTAGCGGGAGTGCCACAGATACGCGGTATTTT. Translating it yields CATSRFSSSGSATDTRYF.